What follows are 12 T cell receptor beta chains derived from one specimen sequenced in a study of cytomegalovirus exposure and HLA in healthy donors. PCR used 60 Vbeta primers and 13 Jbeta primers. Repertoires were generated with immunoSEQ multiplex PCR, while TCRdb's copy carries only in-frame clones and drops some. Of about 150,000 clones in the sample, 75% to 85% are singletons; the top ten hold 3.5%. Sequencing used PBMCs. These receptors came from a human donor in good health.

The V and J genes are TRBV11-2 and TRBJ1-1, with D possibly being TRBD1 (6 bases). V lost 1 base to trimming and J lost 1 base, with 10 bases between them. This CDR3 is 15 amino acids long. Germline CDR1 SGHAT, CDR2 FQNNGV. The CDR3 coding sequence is TGTGCCAGCAGCTTAGGGGGGCTCTGGAACACTGAAGCTTTCTTT. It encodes CASSLGGLWNTEAFF.

CDR3 region: CASSGEGSYEQYF. CDR3 nucleotides: TGTGCCAGCAGTGGTGAGGGTTCCTACGAGCAGTACTTC. The rearrangement uses TRBV2 and TRBJ2-7, with D perhaps matching TRBD2 (5 bases). Germline CDR1 is SNHLY and CDR2 is FYNNEI. V lost 4 bases and J lost 1, with 8 bases in between. The CDR3 spans 13 residues.

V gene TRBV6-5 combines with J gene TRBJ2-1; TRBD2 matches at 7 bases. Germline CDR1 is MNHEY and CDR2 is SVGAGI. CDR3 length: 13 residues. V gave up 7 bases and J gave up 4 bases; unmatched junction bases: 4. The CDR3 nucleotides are TGTGCCAGCAAAAAGGGAGGGTACAATGAGCAGTTCTTC. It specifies CASKKGGYNEQFF.

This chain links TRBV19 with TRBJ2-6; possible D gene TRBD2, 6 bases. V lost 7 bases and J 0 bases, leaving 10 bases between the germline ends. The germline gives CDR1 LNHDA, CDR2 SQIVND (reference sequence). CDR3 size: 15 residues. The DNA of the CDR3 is TGTGCCAGTATCGCGGGGTCCTCTGGGGCCAACGTCCTGACTTTC. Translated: CASIAGSSGANVLTF.

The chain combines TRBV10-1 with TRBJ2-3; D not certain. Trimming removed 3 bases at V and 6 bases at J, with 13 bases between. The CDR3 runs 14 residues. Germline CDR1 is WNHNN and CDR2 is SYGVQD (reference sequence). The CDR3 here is CASSDHFPHDTQYF. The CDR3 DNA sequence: TGCGCCAGCAGTGATCACTTCCCCCATGATACGCAGTATTTT.

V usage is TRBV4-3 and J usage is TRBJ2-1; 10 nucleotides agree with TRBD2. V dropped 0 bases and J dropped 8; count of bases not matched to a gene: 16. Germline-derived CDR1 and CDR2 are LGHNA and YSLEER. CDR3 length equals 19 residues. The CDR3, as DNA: TGCGCCAGCAGCCAAGAATATTCTAGCGGGAGAGCCCAGGGGTATGAGCAGTTCTTC. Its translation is CASSQEYSSGRAQGYEQFF.

The CDR3 loop is CATSRVGGDEQYF. The CDR3 nucleotides are TGTGCCACCAGCAGGGTAGGGGGAGACGAGCAGTACTTC. This chain connects TRBV15 to TRBJ2-7; D possibly corresponds to TRBD1 (6 bases). Germline CDR1 LNHNV, CDR2 YYDKDF (reference sequence). There are 13 residues in the CDR3. V dropped 3 bases and J dropped 5 bases, with 11 bases sitting between them. The full variable domain, its missing parts supplied by reference TRBV15 and TRBJ2-7, is DAMVIQNPRYQVTQFGKPVTLSCSQTLNHNVMYWYQQKSSQAPKLLFHYYDKDFNNEADTPDNFQSRRPNTSFCFLDIRSPGLGDTAMYLCATSRVGGDEQYFGPGTRLTVT.

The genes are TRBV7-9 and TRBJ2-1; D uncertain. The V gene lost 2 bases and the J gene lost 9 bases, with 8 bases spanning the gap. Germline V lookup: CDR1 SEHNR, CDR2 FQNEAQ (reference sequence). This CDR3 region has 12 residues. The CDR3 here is CASSLSESEQFF. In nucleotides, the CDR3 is TGTGCCAGCAGCTTATCCGAGAGTGAGCAGTTCTTC.

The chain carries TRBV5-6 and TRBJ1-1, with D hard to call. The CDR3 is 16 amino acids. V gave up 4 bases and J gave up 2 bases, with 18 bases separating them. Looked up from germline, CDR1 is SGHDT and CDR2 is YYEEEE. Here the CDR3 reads CASSVQRRVANTEAFF. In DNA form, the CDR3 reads TGTGCCAGCAGCGTCCAGAGGAGGGTAGCCAACACTGAAGCTTTCTTT.

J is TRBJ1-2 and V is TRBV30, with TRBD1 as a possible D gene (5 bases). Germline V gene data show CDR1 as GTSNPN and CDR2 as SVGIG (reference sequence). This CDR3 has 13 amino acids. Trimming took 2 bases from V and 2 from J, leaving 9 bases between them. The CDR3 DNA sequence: TGTGCCTGGAGTTTGTCAGGGAACTATGGCTACACCTTC. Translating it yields CAWSLSGNYGYTF.

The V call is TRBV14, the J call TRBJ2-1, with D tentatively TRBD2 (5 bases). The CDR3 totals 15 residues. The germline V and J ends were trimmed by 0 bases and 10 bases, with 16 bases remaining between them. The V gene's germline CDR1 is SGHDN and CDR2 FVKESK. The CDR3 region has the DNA TGTGCCAGCAGCCAAGATATGACGGGGTTAGGGGAGCAGTTCTTC. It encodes CASSQDMTGLGEQFF.

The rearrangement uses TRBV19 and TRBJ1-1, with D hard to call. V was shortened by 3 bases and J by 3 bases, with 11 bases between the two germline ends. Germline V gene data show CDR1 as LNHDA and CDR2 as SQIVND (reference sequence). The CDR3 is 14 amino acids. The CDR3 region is CASSIVHGDTEAFF. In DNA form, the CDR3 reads TGTGCCAGTAGTATCGTACACGGGGACACTGAAGCTTTCTTT. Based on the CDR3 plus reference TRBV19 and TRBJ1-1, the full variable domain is DGGITQSPKYLFRKEGQNVTLSCEQNLNHDAMYWYRQDPGQGLRLIYYSQIVNDFQKGDIAEGYSVSREKKESFPLTVTSAQKNPTAFYLCASSIVHGDTEAFFGQGTRLTVV.